The 11 T cell receptor beta chains listed next were all sequenced from one sample in a study of a mutant IDH1 vaccine in newly diagnosed glioma. Antigens of these TCRs are unknown. Clones were sequenced by immunoSEQ multiplex PCR, and TCRdb holds only the in-frame ones, with some missing. The sample records 75,000 to 95,000 clones, nearly 90% being singletons. Documented time point: week 47, end of study. Vaccination used 300 ug of mutant IDH1 20-mer peptide per dose, with topical imiquimod. The sequencing here drew on PBMCs, taken from a glioma patient whose treatment included an IDH1 peptide vaccine. The receptors originated from a woman between 50 and 59 years old with glioma.

In its sample, this clone was seen once. The rearrangement uses TRBV27 and TRBJ2-1; the D gene could be TRBD1 or TRBD2 (5 bases each). The CDR3 extends over 14 amino acids. The germline CDR1 and CDR2 sequences are MNHEY and SMNVEV (reference sequence). Deletions cut 0 bases from V and 7 bases from J, with 10 bases between. CDR3 in amino acids: CASSLSRGRNEQFF. In nucleotides, the CDR3 is TGTGCCAGCAGTTTATCGAGGGGACGGAATGAGCAGTTCTTC.

The chain employs TRBV6-6 and TRBJ2-7; a possible D gene is TRBD2 (5 bases). Deletions cut 5 bases from V and 4 bases from J, with 9 bases between. Germline V lookup: CDR1 MNHNY, CDR2 SVGAGI (reference sequence). This CDR3 has 12 amino acids. This chain's CDR3 is CASSGERYEQYF. The CDR3 DNA follows: TGTGCCAGCAGTGGGGAGCGATACGAGCAGTACTTC.

With respect to this clone: The same CDR3 can be traced to other DNA sequences in this sample. The chain uses TRBV16 and TRBJ1-5; TRBD1 matches at 7 bases. V lost 0 bases and J lost 2; bases outside the gene matches: 1. In germline, CDR1 is KGHSY, CDR2 FQNENV. There are 15 residues in the CDR3. The CDR3 loop is CASSQSGQGNQPQHF. In DNA, the CDR3 is TGTGCCAGCAGCCAATCTGGACAGGGCAATCAGCCCCAGCATTTT.

This chain uses TRBV28 with TRBJ2-7; no firm D call. Germline V gene lookup returns CDR1 MDHEN and CDR2 SYDVKM. The V end was cut by 4 bases, the J end by 2 bases, with 3 bases between. The CDR3 has 11 amino acids. CDR3 coding DNA: TGTGCCAGCAGTTGGGCCTACGAGCAGTACTTC. Protein: CASSWAYEQYF.

This sequence joins TRBV11-2 and TRBJ1-2; possible D gene TRBD1, 5 bases. The CDR3 loop spans 13 amino acids. Trimming shortened V by 5 bases and J by 6 bases, and 13 bases separated the two germline ends. CDR1 is SGHAT, CDR2 FQNNGV, per germline. CDR3 nucleotide sequence: TGTGCCAGCAGCCCCAGGGAATTGAATGGCTACACCTTC. It translates to CASSPRELNGYTF.

The chain uses TRBV6-5 and TRBJ1-6, with TRBD1 matching over 8 bases. J gave up 6 bases and V 6 bases, and 4 bases lay outside the gene matches. CDR1 is MNHEY, CDR2 SVGAGI, per germline. This CDR3 comprises 14 residues. In DNA form, the CDR3 reads TGTGCCAGCAGAGAAGACAGGGGTAATTCACCCCTCCACTTT. Residues: CASREDRGNSPLHF.

The V call is TRBV7-2, the J call TRBJ2-2, with D tentatively TRBD1 (5 bases). The CDR3 spans 17 residues. V was cut by 3 bases and J by 7 bases, with 21 bases left in between. From germline, CDR1 is SGHTA and CDR2 FQGNSA. The CDR3 DNA sequence: TGTGCCAGCAGCTTGTCGGGCTGGGGCGTGTTGGGCGGGGAGCTGTTTTTT. Translated: CASSLSGWGVLGGELFF.

This chain joins TRBV7-9 and TRBJ2-5; D is unclear. The J call is uncertain, as TRBJ2-7 better fits the DNA end. The germline V gene has CDR1 SEHNR and CDR2 FQNEAQ (reference sequence). CDR3 length equals 15 residues. CDR3 in amino acids: CASSPFLTFPYEQYF. The CDR3 DNA sequence: TGTGCCAGCAGCCCCTTCTTGACTTTCCCCTACGAGCAGTACTTC.

This chain links TRBV6-5 with TRBJ1-5; D uncertain. The CDR3 extends over 13 amino acids. V gave up 4 bases and J gave up 6 bases, with 10 bases separating them. Looked up from germline, CDR1 is MNHEY and CDR2 is SVGAGI. Here the CDR3 reads CASSSTGSQPQHF. Here the CDR3 DNA reads TGTGCCAGCAGTTCGACTGGAAGTCAGCCCCAGCATTTT.

The chain couples TRBV27 to TRBJ2-7; the D gene could be TRBD1 or TRBD2 (5 bases each). CDR1 and CDR2 (germline): MNHEY, SMNVEV (reference sequence). The CDR3 has 15 amino acids. V was shortened by 10 bases and J by 6 bases, with 25 bases between the two germline ends. The CDR3: CATLPPGRYLPEQYF. The CDR3 DNA is TGTGCCACCCTACCACCGGGACGGTACCTCCCCGAGCAGTACTTC.

The rearrangement links TRBV11-2 to TRBJ2-7; 9 bases are shared with TRBD2. The length of the CDR3 is 14 residues. Germline V lookup: CDR1 SGHAT, CDR2 FQNNGV. Unmatched junction bases numbered 5, after V lost 5 bases and J lost 3 bases. This CDR3 reads CASSRGAGGYEQYF. CDR3 nucleotide sequence: TGTGCCAGCAGCCGCGGAGCGGGGGGCTACGAGCAGTACTTC.